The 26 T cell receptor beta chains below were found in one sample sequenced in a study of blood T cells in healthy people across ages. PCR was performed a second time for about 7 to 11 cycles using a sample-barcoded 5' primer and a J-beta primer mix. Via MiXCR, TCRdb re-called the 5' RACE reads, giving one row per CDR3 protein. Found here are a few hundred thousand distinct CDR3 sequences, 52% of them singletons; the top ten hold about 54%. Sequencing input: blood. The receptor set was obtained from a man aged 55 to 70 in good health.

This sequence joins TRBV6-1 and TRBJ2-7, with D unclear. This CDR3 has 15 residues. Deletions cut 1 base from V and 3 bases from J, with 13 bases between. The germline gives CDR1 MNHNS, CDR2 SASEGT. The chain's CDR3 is CASSEVTGRDYEQYF. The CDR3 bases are TGTGCCAGCAGTGAAGTCACTGGCCGAGACTACGAGCAGTACTTC.

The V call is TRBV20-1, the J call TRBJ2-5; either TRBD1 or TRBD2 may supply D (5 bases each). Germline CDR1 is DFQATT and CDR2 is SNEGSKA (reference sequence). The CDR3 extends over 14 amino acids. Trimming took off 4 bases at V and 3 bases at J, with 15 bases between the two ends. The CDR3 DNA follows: TGCAGTGCTATTCGTCCGGGACCTAAAGAGACCCAGTACTTC. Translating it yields CSAIRPGPKETQYF.

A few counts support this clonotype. The DNA for the CDR3 is TGCAGTGCTAGAGACTCCGCAGGGTTGAGGGGCTACACCTTC. Protein product: CSARDSAGLRGYTF. The chain is built from TRBV20-1 and TRBJ1-2, with D possibly being TRBD1 (5 bases). Trimming stripped 0 bases from V and 8 bases from J, with 16 bases between. The CDR3 has 14 residues. From germline, CDR1 is DFQATT and CDR2 SNEGSKA (reference sequence).

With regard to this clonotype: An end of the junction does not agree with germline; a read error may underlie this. The CDR3, as DNA: TGTGCCGCCAGTGATTATTTGGGTAACGAGCAGTTCTTC. This translates into CAASDYLGNEQFF. The gene calls are TRBV24-1 and TRBJ2-1; D gene ambiguous. Germline assignment: CDR1 KGHDR and CDR2 SFDVKD. The CDR3 contains 13 residues.

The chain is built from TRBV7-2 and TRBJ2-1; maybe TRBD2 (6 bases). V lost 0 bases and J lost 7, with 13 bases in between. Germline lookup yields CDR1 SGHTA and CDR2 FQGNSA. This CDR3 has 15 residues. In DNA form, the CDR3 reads TGTGCCAGCAGCTTAGCGGGTGGGGACTCAAATGAGCAGTTCTTC. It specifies CASSLAGGDSNEQFF.

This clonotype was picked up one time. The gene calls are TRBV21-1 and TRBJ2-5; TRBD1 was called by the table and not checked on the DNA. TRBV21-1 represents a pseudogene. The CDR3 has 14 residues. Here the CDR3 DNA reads TGTGCCAGCGCGACCCGGTGGTGGCCAGGGACCCAGTACTTC. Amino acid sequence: CASATRWWPGTQYF.

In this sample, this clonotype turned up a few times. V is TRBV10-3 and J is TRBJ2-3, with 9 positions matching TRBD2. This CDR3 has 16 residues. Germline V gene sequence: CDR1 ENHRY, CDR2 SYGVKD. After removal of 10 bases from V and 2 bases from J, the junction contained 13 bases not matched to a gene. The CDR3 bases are TGTGCCACATTAGCGGGGGTCATGAGAAACACAGATACGCAGTATTTT. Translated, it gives CATLAGVMRNTDTQYF.

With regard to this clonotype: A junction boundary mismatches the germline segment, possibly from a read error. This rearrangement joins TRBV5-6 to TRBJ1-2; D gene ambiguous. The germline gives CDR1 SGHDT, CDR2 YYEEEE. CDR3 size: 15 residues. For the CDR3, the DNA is TGTACCAGCAGCTTGGCCGGAAGAACTCTCTATGGCTACACCTTC. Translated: CTSSLAGRTLYGYTF.

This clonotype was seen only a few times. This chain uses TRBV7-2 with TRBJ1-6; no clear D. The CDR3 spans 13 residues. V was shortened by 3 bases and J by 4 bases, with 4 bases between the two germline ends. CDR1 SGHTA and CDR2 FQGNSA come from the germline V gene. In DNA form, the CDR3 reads TGTGCCAGCAGCTTCTTGTATAATTCACCCCTCCACTTT. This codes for CASSFLYNSPLHF.

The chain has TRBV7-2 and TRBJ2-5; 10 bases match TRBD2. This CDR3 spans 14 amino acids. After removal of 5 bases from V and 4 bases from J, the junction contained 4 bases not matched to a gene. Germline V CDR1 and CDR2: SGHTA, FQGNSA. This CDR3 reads CASSHSGRGETQYF. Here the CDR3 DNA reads TGTGCCAGCAGCCACAGCGGGAGGGGAGAGACCCAGTACTTC.

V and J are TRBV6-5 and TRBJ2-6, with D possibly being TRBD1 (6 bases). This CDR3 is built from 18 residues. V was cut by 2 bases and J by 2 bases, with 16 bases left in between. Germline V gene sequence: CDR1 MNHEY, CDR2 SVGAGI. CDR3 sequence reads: CASSYTFTGRTGANVLTF. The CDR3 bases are TGTGCCAGCAGTTACACTTTTACAGGGCGGACTGGGGCCAACGTCCTGACTTTC.

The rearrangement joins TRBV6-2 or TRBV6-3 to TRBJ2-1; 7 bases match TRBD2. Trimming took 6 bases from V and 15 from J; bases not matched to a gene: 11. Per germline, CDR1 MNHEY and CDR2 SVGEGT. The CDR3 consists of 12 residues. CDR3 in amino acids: CASRAGTKERFF. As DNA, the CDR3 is TGTGCCAGCAGGGCCGGGACTAAGGAGAGGTTCTTC.

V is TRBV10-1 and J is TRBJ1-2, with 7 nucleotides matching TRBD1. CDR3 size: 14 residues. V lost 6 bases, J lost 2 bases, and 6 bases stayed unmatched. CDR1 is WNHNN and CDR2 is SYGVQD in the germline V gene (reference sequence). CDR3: CASSPGQVNYGYTF. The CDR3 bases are TGCGCCAGCAGCCCTGGACAGGTCAACTATGGCTACACCTTC.

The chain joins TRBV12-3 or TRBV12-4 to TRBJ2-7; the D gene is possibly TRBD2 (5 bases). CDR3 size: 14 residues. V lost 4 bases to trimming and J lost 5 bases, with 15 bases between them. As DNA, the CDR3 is TGTGCCAGCAGTTCCCCCCTCCCCGGGGACGAGCAGTACTTC. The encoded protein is CASSSPLPGDEQYF.

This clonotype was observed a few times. The CDR3 reads CASSENLGETQYF. The DNA of the CDR3 is TGCGCCAGCAGTGAGAACCTCGGGGAGACCCAGTACTTC. This chain links TRBV10-1 with TRBJ2-5; no clear D gene. This CDR3 is built from 13 residues. Germline CDR1 is WNHNN and CDR2 is SYGVQD (reference sequence). V was cut by 2 bases and J by 5 bases, with 9 bases left in between.

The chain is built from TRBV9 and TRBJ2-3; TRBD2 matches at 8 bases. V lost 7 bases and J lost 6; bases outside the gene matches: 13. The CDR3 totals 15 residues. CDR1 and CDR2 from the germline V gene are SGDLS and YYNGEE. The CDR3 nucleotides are TGTGCCAGCTCCCGGGGGTTAGCGGGACCGGATACGCAGTATTTT. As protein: CASSRGLAGPDTQYF.

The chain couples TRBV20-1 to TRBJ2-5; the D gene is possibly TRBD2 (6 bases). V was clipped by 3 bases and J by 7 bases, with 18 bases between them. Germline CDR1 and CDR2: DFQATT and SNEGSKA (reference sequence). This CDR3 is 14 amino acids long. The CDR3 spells CSASPVAVIGTQYF. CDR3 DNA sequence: TGCAGTGCTAGCCCCGTAGCGGTAATAGGGACCCAGTACTTC.

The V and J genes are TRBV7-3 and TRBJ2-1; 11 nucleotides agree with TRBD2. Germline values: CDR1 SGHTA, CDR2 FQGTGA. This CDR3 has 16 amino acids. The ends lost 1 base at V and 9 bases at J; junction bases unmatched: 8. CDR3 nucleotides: TGTGCCAGCAGCTTAAAACTAGCGGGAGAGCGGACTGAGCAGTTCTTC. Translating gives CASSLKLAGERTEQFF.

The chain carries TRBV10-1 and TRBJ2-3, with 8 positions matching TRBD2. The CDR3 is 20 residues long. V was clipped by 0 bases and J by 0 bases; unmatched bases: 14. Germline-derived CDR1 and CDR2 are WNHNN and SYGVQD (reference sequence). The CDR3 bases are TGCGCCAGCAGTGAGTCGGGCGGGGGGACTCGACCCACTAGCACAGATACGCAGTATTTT. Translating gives CASSESGGGTRPTSTDTQYF.

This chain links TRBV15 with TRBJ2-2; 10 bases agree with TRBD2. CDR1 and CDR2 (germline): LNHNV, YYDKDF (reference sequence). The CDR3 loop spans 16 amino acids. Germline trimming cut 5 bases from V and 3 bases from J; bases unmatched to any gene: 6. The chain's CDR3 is CATSPTSGDHTGELFF. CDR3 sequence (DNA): TGTGCCACCAGCCCTACTAGCGGGGATCACACCGGGGAGCTGTTTTTT.

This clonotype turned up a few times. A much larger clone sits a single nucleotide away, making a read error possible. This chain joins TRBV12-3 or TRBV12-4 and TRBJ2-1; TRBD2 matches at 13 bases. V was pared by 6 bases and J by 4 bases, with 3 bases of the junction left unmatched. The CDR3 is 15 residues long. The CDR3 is CASSSGLAGYNEQFF. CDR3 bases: TGTGCCAGCAGCTCGGGACTAGCGGGGTACAATGAGCAGTTCTTC.

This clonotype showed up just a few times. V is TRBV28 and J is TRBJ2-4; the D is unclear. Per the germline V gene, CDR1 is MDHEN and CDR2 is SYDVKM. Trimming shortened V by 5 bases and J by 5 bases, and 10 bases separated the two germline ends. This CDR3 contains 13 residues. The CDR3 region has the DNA TGTGCCAGCAGTCCACCCTACCAAAACATTCAGTACTTC. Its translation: CASSPPYQNIQYF.

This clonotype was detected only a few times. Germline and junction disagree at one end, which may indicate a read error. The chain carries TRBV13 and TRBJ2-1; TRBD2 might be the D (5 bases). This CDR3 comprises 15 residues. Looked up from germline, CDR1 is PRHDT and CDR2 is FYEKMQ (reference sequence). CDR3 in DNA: TGTGCCAGCAGCTACGGTGTCAGCGGCTACGATGAGCAGTTCTTC. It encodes CASSYGVSGYDEQFF.

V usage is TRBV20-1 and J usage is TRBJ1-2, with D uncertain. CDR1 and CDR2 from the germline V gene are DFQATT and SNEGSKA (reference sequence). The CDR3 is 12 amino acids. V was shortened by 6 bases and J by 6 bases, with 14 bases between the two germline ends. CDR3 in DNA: TGCAGTGCCCCCGACGGGAGAAATGGCTACACCTTC. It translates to CSAPDGRNGYTF.

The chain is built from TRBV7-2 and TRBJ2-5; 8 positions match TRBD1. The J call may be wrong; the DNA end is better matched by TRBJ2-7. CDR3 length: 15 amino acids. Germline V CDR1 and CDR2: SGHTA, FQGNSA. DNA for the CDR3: TGTGCCAGCAGCCTCACCGGGACAGGTATACACGAGCAGTACTTC. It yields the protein CASSLTGTGIHEQYF.

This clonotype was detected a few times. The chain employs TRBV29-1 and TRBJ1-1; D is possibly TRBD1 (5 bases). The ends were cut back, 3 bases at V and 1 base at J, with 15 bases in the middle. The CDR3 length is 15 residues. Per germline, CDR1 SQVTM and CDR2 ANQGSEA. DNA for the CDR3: TGCAGCGTTGAGGATCGAGGCAGGGCGAACACTGAAGCTTTCTTT. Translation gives CSVEDRGRANTEAFF. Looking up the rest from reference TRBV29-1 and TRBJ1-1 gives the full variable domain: SAVISQKPSRDICQRGTSLTIQCQVDSQVTMMFWYRQQPGQSLTLIATANQGSEATYESGFVIDKFPISRPNLTFSTLTVSNMSPEDSSIYLCSVEDRGRANTEAFFGQGTRLTVV.